These 11 T cell receptor beta chains originate from one sample sequenced in a study of blood T cell repertoires in COVID-19. The repertoire was sequenced with immunoSEQ multiplex PCR; TCRdb's copy has only in-frame clones and lacks some. The sample yields tens of thousands of clones, about four fifths seen once. Input material: peripheral blood. These receptors were taken from a man between 65 and 85 years old with active COVID-19.

The chain joins TRBV4-2 to TRBJ1-5; 11 bases are a match to TRBD1. Germline V gene data show CDR1 as LGHNA and CDR2 as YNFKEQ. J lost 6 bases, V lost 4 bases, and 2 bases had no gene match. This CDR3 is built from 14 residues. The CDR3 loop reads CASSPDRGPQPQHF. The CDR3 coding sequence is TGTGCCAGCAGCCCGGACAGGGGGCCTCAGCCCCAGCATTTT.

The chain employs TRBV4-3 and TRBJ1-6; D possibly corresponds to TRBD1 (5 bases). V gave up 1 base and J gave up 10 bases, with 17 bases separating them. The germline gives CDR1 LGHNA, CDR2 YSLEER. This CDR3 has 16 residues. CDR3 in amino acids: CASSQGRGENHSPLHF. The DNA of the CDR3 is TGCGCCAGCAGCCAAGGGAGGGGCGAGAATCACTCACCCCTCCACTTT.

V usage is TRBV7-9 and J usage is TRBJ2-7; a possible D gene is TRBD2 (6 bases). The CDR3 loop spans 15 amino acids. Trimming stripped 6 bases from V and 3 bases from J, with 18 bases between. From germline, CDR1 is SEHNR and CDR2 FQNEAQ (reference sequence). CDR3 coding DNA: TGTGCCAGCAGTGACGGCGAGGGACTGCACTACGAGCAGTACTTC. Its translation: CASSDGEGLHYEQYF.

The chain uses TRBV5-4 and TRBJ2-4; 10 bases agree with TRBD1. The CDR3 loop spans 13 amino acids. J lost 7 bases, V lost 4 bases, and 2 bases had no gene match. Germline CDR1 is SGHNT and CDR2 is YYREEE (reference sequence). The CDR3 region is CASSTGQGNIQYF. The CDR3 DNA sequence: TGTGCCAGCAGCACGGGACAGGGGAACATTCAGTACTTC.

The rearrangement links TRBV4-3 to TRBJ2-7; 8 positions match TRBD1. Trimming took 1 base from V and 7 from J; bases not matched to a gene: 6. This CDR3 comprises 14 residues. The germline CDR1 and CDR2 sequences are LGHNA and YSLEER. CDR3 sequence (DNA): TGCGCCAGCAGCCAAGGCAGGGGGCGGGGTGAGCAGTACTTC. Translated: CASSQGRGRGEQYF.

The gene calls are TRBV5-4 and TRBJ1-3; a weak D match, TRBD1 (6 bases). V was clipped by 0 bases and J by 3 bases, with 13 bases between them. CDR1 SGHNT and CDR2 YYREEE come from the germline V gene (reference sequence). CDR3 length: 16 residues. Written as DNA, the CDR3 is TGTGCCAGCAGCTTGGAGGGCACAGGGCGTGGAAACACCATATATTTT. Residues: CASSLEGTGRGNTIYF.

The chain recombines TRBV5-1 with TRBJ2-2; a weak D match, TRBD1 (6 bases). CDR1 is SGHRS, CDR2 YFSETQ, per germline. The CDR3 consists of 16 residues. V was shortened by 5 bases and J by 4 bases, with 18 bases between the two germline ends. The CDR3 DNA follows: TGCGCCAGCAGTCCCGGAAGGCCAGGGGCCACCGGGGAGCTGTTTTTT. Translated, it gives CASSPGRPGATGELFF.

This clone was counted once. The chain couples TRBV5-1 to TRBJ2-5; 8 nucleotides match TRBD2. V dropped 6 bases and J dropped 3; count of bases not matched to a gene: 13. This CDR3 comprises 16 residues. CDR1 is SGHRS and CDR2 is YFSETQ in the germline V gene. The CDR3 nucleotides are TGCGCCAGCACTCTGCACGGGAGGGGCTCAGAAGAGACCCAGTACTTC. Its translation is CASTLHGRGSEETQYF.

This clone has a single count. The V gene is TRBV6-5, the J gene TRBJ2-3, with D uncertain. V lost 6 bases and J 1 base, leaving 14 bases between the germline ends. This CDR3 is 15 amino acids long. CDR1 MNHEY and CDR2 SVGAGI come from the germline V gene. The CDR3 here is CASRTDSWGTDTQYF. Written as DNA, the CDR3 is TGTGCCAGCAGGACTGATTCGTGGGGCACAGATACGCAGTATTTT.

The rearrangement links TRBV30 to TRBJ1-1; D gene ambiguous. Trimming shortened V by 4 bases and J by 11 bases, and 20 bases separated the two germline ends. Germline loops: CDR1 GTSNPN, CDR2 SVGIG (reference sequence). The CDR3 totals 13 residues. CDR3: CAWNRLYAGAAFF. CDR3 DNA: TGTGCCTGGAATCGTCTGTACGCGGGAGCGGCTTTCTTT.

In its sample, this clone was seen once. The chain uses TRBV7-3 and TRBJ2-3; no clear D gene. CDR3 length equals 13 residues. Germline V gene data show CDR1 as SGHTA and CDR2 as FQGTGA. V was trimmed by 0 bases and J by 5 bases, leaving 6 bases between them. The CDR3 DNA reads as TGTGCCAGCAGCTTAACCCCCATAGATACGCAGTATTTT. It is translated as CASSLTPIDTQYF.